This T cell receptor (beta chain) was profiled in a study of T cells in Graves' hyperthyroidism and ophthalmopathy. Findings and limits, study-wide: Blood also showed most of the thyroid clonotypes that were expanded above 0.001. Through a model of 13 V-J features, ophthalmopathy was separated from stable hyperthyroidism.

RNA transcripts were the template for amplifying TCR beta CDR3 regions. In the first-round RT-PCR of the TCR CDR3, the HTBI primer set was used. TCRdb re-derived calls from the multiplex PCR reads in MiXCR, one entry per CDR3 protein. Of 600,000 to 800,000 distinct CDR3 sequences in the sample, roughly 32% were seen once. Exclusions: uncontrolled infection, other autoimmune disease, pregnancy, lactation. The germline gives CDR1 DFQATT, CDR2 SNEGSKA (reference sequence). The J segment lost 7 bases and the V segment lost 3 bases, leaving 13 bases of the junction unmatched. CDR3 length: 16 residues. Details on this clonotype: What it recognizes is unknown.

The TCR was taken from a middle-aged woman with Graves' hyperthyroidism. Sequenced input: blood. The chain combines TRBV20-1 with TRBJ2-1; TRBD2 aligns across 9 bases. The CDR3 here is CSARDASGETGNEQFF. The CDR3 DNA sequence: TGCAGTGCTAGGGACGCTAGCGGGGAGACTGGGAATGAGCAGTTCTTC.